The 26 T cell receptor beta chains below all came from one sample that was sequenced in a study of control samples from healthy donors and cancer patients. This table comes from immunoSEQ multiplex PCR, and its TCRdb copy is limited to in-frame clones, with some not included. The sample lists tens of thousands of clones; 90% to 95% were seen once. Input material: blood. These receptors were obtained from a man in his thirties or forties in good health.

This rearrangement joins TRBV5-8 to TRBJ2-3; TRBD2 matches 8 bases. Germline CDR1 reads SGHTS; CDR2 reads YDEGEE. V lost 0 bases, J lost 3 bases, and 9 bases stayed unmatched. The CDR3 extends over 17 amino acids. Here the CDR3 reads CASSLERGSGRTDTQYF. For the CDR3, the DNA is TGTGCCAGCAGCTTGGAGCGGGGGTCGGGGAGGACAGATACGCAGTATTTT. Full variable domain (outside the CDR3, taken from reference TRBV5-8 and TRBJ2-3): EAGVTQSPTHLIKTRGQQATLRCSPISGHTSVYWYQQALGLGLQFLLWYDEGEERNRGNFPPRFSGRQFPNYSSELNVNALELEDSALYLCASSLERGSGRTDTQYFGPGTRLTVL.

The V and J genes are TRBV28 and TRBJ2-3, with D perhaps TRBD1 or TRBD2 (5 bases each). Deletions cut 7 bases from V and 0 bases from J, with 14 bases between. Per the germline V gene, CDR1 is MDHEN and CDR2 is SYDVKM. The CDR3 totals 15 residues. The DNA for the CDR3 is TGTGCCAGCATGGGGCCGGGAACTAGCACAGATACGCAGTATTTT. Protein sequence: CASMGPGTSTDTQYF.

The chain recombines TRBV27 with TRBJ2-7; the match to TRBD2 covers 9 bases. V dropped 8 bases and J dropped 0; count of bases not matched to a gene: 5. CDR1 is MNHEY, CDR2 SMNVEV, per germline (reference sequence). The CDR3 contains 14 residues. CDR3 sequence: CASRSGGSSYEQYF. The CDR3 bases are TGTGCCAGCCGTAGCGGGGGTAGCTCCTACGAGCAGTACTTC.

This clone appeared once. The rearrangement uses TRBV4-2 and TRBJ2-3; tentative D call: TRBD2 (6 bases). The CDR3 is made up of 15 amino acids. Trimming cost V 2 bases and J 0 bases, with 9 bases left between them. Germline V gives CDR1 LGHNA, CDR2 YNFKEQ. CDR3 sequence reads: CASSQMEGSTDTQYF. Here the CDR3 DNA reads TGTGCCAGCAGCCAAATGGAGGGCAGCACAGATACGCAGTATTTT.

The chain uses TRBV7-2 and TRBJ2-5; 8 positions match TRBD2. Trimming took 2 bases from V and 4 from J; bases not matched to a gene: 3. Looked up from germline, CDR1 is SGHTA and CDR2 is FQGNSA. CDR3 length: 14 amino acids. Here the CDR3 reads CASSLREGGETQYF. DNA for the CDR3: TGTGCCAGCAGCTTACGGGAGGGGGGAGAGACCCAGTACTTC.

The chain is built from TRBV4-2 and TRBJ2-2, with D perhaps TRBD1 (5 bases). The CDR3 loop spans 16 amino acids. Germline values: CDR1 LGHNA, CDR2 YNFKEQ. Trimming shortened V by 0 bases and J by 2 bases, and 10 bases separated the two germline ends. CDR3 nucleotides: TGTGCCAGCAGCCAAGATCCTGACAGCAACACCGGGGAGCTGTTTTTT. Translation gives CASSQDPDSNTGELFF.

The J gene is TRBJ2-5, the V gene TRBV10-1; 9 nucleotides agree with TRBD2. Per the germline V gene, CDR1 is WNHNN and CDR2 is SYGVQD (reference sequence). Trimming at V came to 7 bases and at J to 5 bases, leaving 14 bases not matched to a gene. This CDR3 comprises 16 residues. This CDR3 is CASIGLASGMRETQYF. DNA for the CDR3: TGCGCCAGCATTGGGTTGGCTAGCGGGATGAGGGAGACCCAGTACTTC.

The CDR3 nucleotides are TGCGCCAGCAGCTGGGTAGCGGGACAAAATAATGAGCAGTTCTTC. Amino acids: CASSWVAGQNNEQFF. The chain employs TRBV5-1 and TRBJ2-1; 8 bases align to TRBD2. The CDR3 is 15 residues long. V lost 3 bases, J lost 7 bases, and 9 bases stayed unmatched. The germline gives CDR1 SGHRS, CDR2 YFSETQ.

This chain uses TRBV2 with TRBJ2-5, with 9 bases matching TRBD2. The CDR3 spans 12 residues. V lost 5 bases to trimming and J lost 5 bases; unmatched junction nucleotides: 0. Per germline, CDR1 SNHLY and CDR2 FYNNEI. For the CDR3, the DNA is TGTGCCAGCAGTACTAGCGGGGAGACCCAGTACTTC. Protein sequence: CASSTSGETQYF.

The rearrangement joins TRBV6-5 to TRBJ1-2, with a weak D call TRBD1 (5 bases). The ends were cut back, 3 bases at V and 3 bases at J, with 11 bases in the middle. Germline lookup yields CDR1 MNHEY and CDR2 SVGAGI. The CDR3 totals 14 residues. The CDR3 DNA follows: TGTGCCAGCAGTTATTTGGGACCGGACTATGGCTACACCTTC. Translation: CASSYLGPDYGYTF.

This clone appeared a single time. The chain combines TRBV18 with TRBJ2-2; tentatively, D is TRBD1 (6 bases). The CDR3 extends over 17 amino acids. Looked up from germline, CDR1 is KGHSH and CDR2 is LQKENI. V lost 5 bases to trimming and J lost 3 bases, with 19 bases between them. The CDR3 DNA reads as TGTGCCAGCTCAGAAATCCTCAGGGGCATCGACACCGGGGAGCTGTTTTTT. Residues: CASSEILRGIDTGELFF.

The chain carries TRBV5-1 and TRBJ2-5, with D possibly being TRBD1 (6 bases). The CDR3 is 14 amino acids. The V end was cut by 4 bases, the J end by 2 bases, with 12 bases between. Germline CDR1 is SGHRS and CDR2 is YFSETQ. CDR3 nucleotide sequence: TGCGCCAGCAGCCAGGGGACATATCAAGAGACCCAGTACTTC. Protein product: CASSQGTYQETQYF.

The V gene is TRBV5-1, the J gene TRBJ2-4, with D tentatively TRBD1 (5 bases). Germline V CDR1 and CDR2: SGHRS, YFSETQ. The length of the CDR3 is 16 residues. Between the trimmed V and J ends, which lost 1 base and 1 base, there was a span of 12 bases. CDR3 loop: CASSLQGPGAKNIQYF. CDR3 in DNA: TGCGCCAGCAGCTTGCAGGGTCCTGGGGCCAAAAACATTCAGTACTTC.

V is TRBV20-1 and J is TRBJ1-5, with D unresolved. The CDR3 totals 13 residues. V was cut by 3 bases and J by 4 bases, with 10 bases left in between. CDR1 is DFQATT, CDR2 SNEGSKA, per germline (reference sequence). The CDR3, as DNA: TGCAGTGCTAGTGCAGGTAGTAATCAGCCCCAGCATTTT. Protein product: CSASAGSNQPQHF.

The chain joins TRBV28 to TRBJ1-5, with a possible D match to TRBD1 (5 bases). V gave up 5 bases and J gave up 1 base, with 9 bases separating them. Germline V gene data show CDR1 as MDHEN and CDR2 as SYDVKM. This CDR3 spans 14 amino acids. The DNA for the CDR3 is TGTGCCAGCAGTGTCGCAGGGAGCAATCAGCCCCAGCATTTT. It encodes CASSVAGSNQPQHF.

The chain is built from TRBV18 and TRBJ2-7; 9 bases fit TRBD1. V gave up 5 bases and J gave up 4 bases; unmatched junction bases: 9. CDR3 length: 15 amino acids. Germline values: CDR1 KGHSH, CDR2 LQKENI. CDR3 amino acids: CASSTGTGSEYEQYF. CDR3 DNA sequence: TGTGCCAGCTCAACAGGGACAGGGTCGGAGTACGAGCAGTACTTC.

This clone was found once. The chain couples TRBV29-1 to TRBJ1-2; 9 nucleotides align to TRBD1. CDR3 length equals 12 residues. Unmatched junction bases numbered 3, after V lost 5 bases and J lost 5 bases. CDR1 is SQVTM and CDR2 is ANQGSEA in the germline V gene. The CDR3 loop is CSVTDRGYGYTF. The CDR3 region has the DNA TGCAGCGTTACGGACAGGGGTTATGGCTACACCTTC.

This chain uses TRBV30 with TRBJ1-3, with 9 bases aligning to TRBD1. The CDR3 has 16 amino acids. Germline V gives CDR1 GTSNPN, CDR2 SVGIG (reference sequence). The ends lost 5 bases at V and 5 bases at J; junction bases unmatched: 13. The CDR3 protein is CAWGGLGTGKRNTIYF. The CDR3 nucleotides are TGTGCCTGGGGAGGTCTCGGGACAGGGAAACGAAACACCATATATTTT.

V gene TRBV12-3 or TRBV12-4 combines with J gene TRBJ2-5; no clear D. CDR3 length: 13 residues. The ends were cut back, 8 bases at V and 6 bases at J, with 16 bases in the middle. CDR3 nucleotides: TGTGCCAGCGGATGGCGGAACCCGAAGACCCAGTACTTC. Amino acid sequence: CASGWRNPKTQYF.

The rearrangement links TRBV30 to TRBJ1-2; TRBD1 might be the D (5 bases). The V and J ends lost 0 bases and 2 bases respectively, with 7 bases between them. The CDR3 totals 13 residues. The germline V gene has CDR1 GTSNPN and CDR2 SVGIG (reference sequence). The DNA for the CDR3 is TGTGCCTGGAGTGTAAACAGGAACTATGGCTACACCTTC. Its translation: CAWSVNRNYGYTF.

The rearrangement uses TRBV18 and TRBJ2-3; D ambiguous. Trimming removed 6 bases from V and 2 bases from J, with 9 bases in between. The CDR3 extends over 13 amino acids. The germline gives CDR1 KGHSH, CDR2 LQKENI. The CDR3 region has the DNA TGTGCCAGCTCCTCTACACCCACAGATACGCAGTATTTT. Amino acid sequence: CASSSTPTDTQYF.

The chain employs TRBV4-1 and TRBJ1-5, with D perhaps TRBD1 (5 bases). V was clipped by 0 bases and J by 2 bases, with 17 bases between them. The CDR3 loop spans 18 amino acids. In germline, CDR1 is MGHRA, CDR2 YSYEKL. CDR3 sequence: CASSQDRSRVVGNQPQHF. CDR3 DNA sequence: TGCGCCAGCAGCCAAGATAGGAGCAGGGTCGTCGGCAATCAGCCCCAGCATTTT.

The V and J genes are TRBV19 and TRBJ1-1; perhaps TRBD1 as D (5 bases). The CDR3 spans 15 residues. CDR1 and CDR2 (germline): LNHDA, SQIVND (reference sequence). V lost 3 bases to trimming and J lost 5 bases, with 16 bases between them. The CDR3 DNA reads TGTGCCAGTAGTATTTCGTGGGGCGGGGGGACTGAAGCTTTCTTT. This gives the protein CASSISWGGGTEAFF.

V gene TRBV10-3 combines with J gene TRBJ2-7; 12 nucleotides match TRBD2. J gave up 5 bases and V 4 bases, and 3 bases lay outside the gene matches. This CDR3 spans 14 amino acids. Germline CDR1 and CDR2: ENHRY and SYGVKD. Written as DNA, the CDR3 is TGTGCCATCAGTGGGGGGACTAGCGGGCACGAGCAGTACTTC. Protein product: CAISGGTSGHEQYF.

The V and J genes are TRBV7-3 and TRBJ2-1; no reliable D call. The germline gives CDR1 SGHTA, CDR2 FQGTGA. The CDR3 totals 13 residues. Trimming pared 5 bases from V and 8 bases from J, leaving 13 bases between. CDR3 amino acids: CASSPSRVDEQFF. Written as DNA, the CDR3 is TGTGCCAGCAGCCCCTCCCGCGTCGATGAGCAGTTCTTC.

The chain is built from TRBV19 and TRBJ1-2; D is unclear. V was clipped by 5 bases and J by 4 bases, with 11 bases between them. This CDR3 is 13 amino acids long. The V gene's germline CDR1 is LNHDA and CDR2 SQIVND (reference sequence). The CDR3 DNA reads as TGTGCCAGTAGTGGGCAGGTTGTCTATGGCTACACCTTC. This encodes CASSGQVVYGYTF.